One sample yielded the 3 T cell receptor beta chains listed below, sequenced in a study of shared clonotypes between healthy human individuals. Generated by immunoSEQ multiplex PCR, the TCRdb table keeps only in-frame clones and is missing some. The sample records some 1 million clones, more than 60% being singletons. The specimen sequenced was memory CD4+ T cells sorted from blood. Subset of the sample: CD45RA-negative fraction. These receptors originate from a man aged 18 to 35 in good health.

The chain employs TRBV21-1 and TRBJ1-1; TRBD1 is the table's D call and was not checked against the DNA. TRBV21-1 is an annotated pseudogene. The CDR3 runs to 15 residues. CDR3 protein: CASSKSPTMNTEAFF. CDR3 in DNA: TGTGCCAGCAGCAAAAGCCCGACAATGAACACTGAAGCTTTCTTT.

V is TRBV30 and J is TRBJ1-2, with a possible D match to TRBD1 (6 bases). The CDR3 totals 13 residues. Per the germline V gene, CDR1 is GTSNPN and CDR2 is SVGIG (reference sequence). The germline V and J ends were trimmed by 8 bases and 4 bases, with 17 bases remaining between them. The CDR3 is CAGVGQLVYGYTF. CDR3 nucleotide sequence: TGTGCCGGAGTAGGACAGCTTGTCTATGGCTACACCTTC.

The chain combines TRBV6-1 with TRBJ1-2; 10 nucleotides agree with TRBD1. Trimming cost V 7 bases and J 6 bases; bases outside gene matches: 5. The germline CDR1 and CDR2 sequences are MNHNS and SASEGT. The CDR3 totals 13 residues. The DNA for the CDR3 is TGTGCCAGCACTAGGGGGACAGGGGATGGCTACACCTTC. Protein product: CASTRGTGDGYTF.